The 26 T cell receptor beta chains below were found in one sample sequenced in a study of blood T cell repertoires in COVID-19. Generated by immunoSEQ multiplex PCR, the TCRdb table keeps only in-frame clones and is missing some. The sample consists of 200,000 to 300,000 clones, more than 65% of them appearing once. Sequencing was carried out using peripheral blood. These receptors were obtained from a man aged 40-49 years who had recovered from COVID-19.

J is TRBJ1-2 and V is TRBV12-3 or TRBV12-4, with a weak D call TRBD1 (5 bases). Deletions cut 6 bases from V and 7 bases from J, with 15 bases between. The CDR3 totals 13 residues. The DNA for the CDR3 is TGTGCCAGCAGCTCCGGGGGATTACGTGGCTACACCTTC. It encodes CASSSGGLRGYTF.

The chain has TRBV5-6 and TRBJ1-2; no definite D call. The CDR3 is 12 amino acids. The V end lost 5 bases, the J end lost 6 bases, and 11 bases lay between the germline ends. In germline, CDR1 is SGHDT, CDR2 YYEEEE. Written as DNA, the CDR3 is TGTGCCAGCAGGAGGTCGTTGAATGGCTACACCTTC. Residues: CASRRSLNGYTF. Variable domain in full (rest from reference TRBV5-6 and TRBJ1-2): DAGVTQSPTHLIKTRGQQVTLRCSPKSGHDTVSWYQQALGQGPQFIFQYYEEEERQRGNFPDRFSGHQFPNYSSELNVNALLLGDSALYLCASRRSLNGYTFGSGTRLTVV.

The chain recombines TRBV7-8 with TRBJ1-2; tentatively, D is TRBD1 (5 bases). CDR3 size: 15 residues. Germline V CDR1 and CDR2: SGHVS, FQNEAQ. Trimming shortened V by 0 bases and J by 1 base, and 9 bases separated the two germline ends. CDR3 in DNA: TGTGCCAGCAGCTTAGCCGGGGGGGGTAACTATGGCTACACCTTC. Amino acid sequence: CASSLAGGGNYGYTF.

This clone showed up just once. The chain's CDR3 is CAIRGTGPSNTGELFF. The CDR3 nucleotides are TGTGCCATCAGAGGGACAGGGCCCTCGAACACCGGGGAGCTGTTTTTT. The gene calls are TRBV10-3 and TRBJ2-2, with TRBD1 matching 9 bases. There are 16 residues in the CDR3. CDR1 and CDR2 from the germline V gene are ENHRY and SYGVKD. The J segment lost 0 bases and the V segment lost 6 bases, leaving 5 bases of the junction unmatched.

The chain joins TRBV21-1 to TRBJ2-7; the table's D call, TRBD2, has no DNA check behind it. TRBV21-1 is a known pseudogene. This CDR3 comprises 15 residues. CDR3 bases: TGTGCCAGCAGCACACCGACTAGCGGGGATGACGAGCAGTACTTC. Amino acids: CASSTPTSGDDEQYF.

In this sample, this clone turned up a few times. This chain joins TRBV10-1 and TRBJ1-5, with 7 bases identical to TRBD1. CDR3 length equals 16 residues. The J segment lost 5 bases and the V segment lost 3 bases, leaving 10 bases of the junction unmatched. The V gene's germline CDR1 is WNHNN and CDR2 SYGVQD (reference sequence). CDR3 DNA: TGCGCCAGCAGTGATTCGTCCAGACAGGGTGATCAGCCCCAGCATTTT. Encoded protein: CASSDSSRQGDQPQHF.

This sequence joins TRBV10-3 and TRBJ2-2; D may be TRBD1 (6 bases). CDR3 size: 15 residues. In germline, CDR1 is ENHRY, CDR2 SYGVKD. Trimming cost V 5 bases and J 0 bases, with 10 bases left between them. CDR3 residues: CAISSRDTNTGELFF. CDR3 nucleotides: TGTGCCATCAGTTCCAGGGACACGAACACCGGGGAGCTGTTTTTT.

The rearrangement uses TRBV9 and TRBJ1-1, with D hard to call. Per the germline V gene, CDR1 is SGDLS and CDR2 is YYNGEE. The V and J ends lost 0 bases and 8 bases respectively, with 11 bases between them. The length of the CDR3 is 13 residues. CDR3 in amino acids: CASSVEAGREAFF. In nucleotides, the CDR3 is TGTGCCAGCAGCGTAGAGGCAGGAAGGGAAGCTTTCTTT. The variable domain in full, with the rest retrieved from reference TRBV9 and TRBJ1-1, is DSGVTQTPKHLITATGQRVTLRCSPRSGDLSVYWYQQSLDQGLQFLIQYYNGEERAKGNILERFSAQQFPDLHSELNLSSLELGDSALYFCASSVEAGREAFFGQGTRLTVV.

The chain has TRBV5-1 and TRBJ2-7; 10 nucleotides line up with TRBD2. The CDR3 extends over 15 amino acids. The J segment lost 7 bases and the V segment lost 2 bases, leaving 9 bases of the junction unmatched. Germline V gene sequence: CDR1 SGHRS, CDR2 YFSETQ. The chain's CDR3 is CASSFQGTSEGEQYF. In DNA form, the CDR3 reads TGCGCCAGCAGCTTCCAAGGGACTAGCGAGGGGGAGCAGTACTTC.

The chain combines TRBV6-1 with TRBJ2-3; 9 nucleotides align to TRBD2. Germline V CDR1 and CDR2: MNHNS, SASEGT. Losses at the gene ends were 4 bases for V and 2 bases for J; bases not matched to a gene: 7. The CDR3 has 16 residues. The CDR3 loop is CASSALAGRVTDTQYF. As DNA, the CDR3 is TGTGCCAGCAGTGCCCTAGCGGGAAGGGTCACAGATACGCAGTATTTT.

V gene TRBV11-2 combines with J gene TRBJ2-7, with TRBD2 matching 7 bases. The germline V gene has CDR1 SGHAT and CDR2 FQNNGV. There are 15 residues in the CDR3. The trim removed 5 bases at V and 3 bases at J, leaving 10 bases unmatched. The CDR3 sequence: CASSRGGRSLYEQYF. CDR3 nucleotides: TGTGCCAGCAGCCGCGGGGGACGCTCCCTCTACGAGCAGTACTTC.

The V and J genes are TRBV27 and TRBJ1-5, with D perhaps matching TRBD1 (5 bases). V was clipped by 5 bases and J by 3 bases, with 23 bases between them. Germline lookup yields CDR1 MNHEY and CDR2 SMNVEV (reference sequence). CDR3 length: 18 residues. The CDR3 DNA reads TGTGCCAGCAGTCCGGTTAGATGGGGCCTATCTTCCAATCAGCCCCAGCATTTT. It specifies CASSPVRWGLSSNQPQHF.

In its sample, this clone was seen once. V and J are TRBV5-4 and TRBJ2-5, with D possibly TRBD2 on 6 matching bases. Germline CDR1 is SGHNT and CDR2 is YYREEE (reference sequence). V was pared by 4 bases and J by 5 bases, with 21 bases between. The CDR3 contains 16 residues. The CDR3 DNA sequence: TGTGCCAGCAGCAGGGGAGGCGGCAGCATTGGGGAGACCCAGTACTTC. This translates into CASSRGGGSIGETQYF.

The CDR3 DNA sequence: TGTGCCAGCAGTTCCTACCGGGGCAATCAGCCCCAGCATTTT. It is translated as CASSSYRGNQPQHF. The J gene is TRBJ1-5, the V gene TRBV27; D gene ambiguous. The germline V gene has CDR1 MNHEY and CDR2 SMNVEV (reference sequence). The CDR3 sequence is 14 residues long. V dropped 4 bases and J dropped 2 bases, with 9 bases sitting between them.

J is TRBJ2-3 and V is TRBV10-1; 7 nucleotides agree with TRBD2. The length of the CDR3 is 15 residues. Germline values: CDR1 WNHNN, CDR2 SYGVQD (reference sequence). The J segment lost 1 base and the V segment lost 3 bases, leaving 4 bases of the junction unmatched. This CDR3 reads CASSDYGGGTDTQYF. The DNA for the CDR3 is TGCGCCAGCAGTGACTATGGGGGGGGCACAGATACGCAGTATTTT.

The chain uses TRBV4-3 and TRBJ2-1; 11 bases fit TRBD2. Germline CDR1 and CDR2: LGHNA and YSLEER. V lost 0 bases and J lost 7; bases outside the gene matches: 11. This CDR3 region has 18 residues. The CDR3 is CASSQDSDSGRAMNEQFF. In nucleotides, the CDR3 is TGCGCCAGCAGCCAAGATTCGGATAGCGGGAGGGCCATGAATGAGCAGTTCTTC.

The genes are TRBV7-9 and TRBJ1-2, with TRBD1 matching 7 bases. This CDR3 is 13 amino acids long. CDR1 and CDR2 from the germline V gene are SEHNR and FQNEAQ (reference sequence). V lost 8 bases, J lost 3 bases, and 6 bases stayed unmatched. The CDR3 DNA follows: TGTGCCAGCCGGGCAGGGGGTGACTATGGCTACACCTTC. This encodes CASRAGGDYGYTF.

V is TRBV5-1 and J is TRBJ1-1; tentative D call: TRBD1 (5 bases). Germline CDR1 SGHRS, CDR2 YFSETQ. The V end lost 2 bases, the J end lost 4 bases, and 12 bases lay between the germline ends. There are 14 residues in the CDR3. The CDR3 loop is CASSFWGRVTEAFF. CDR3 coding DNA: TGCGCCAGCAGCTTCTGGGGCAGGGTCACTGAAGCTTTCTTT. Looking up the rest from reference TRBV5-1 and TRBJ1-1 gives the full variable domain: KAGVTQTPRYLIKTRGQQVTLSCSPISGHRSVSWYQQTPGQGLQFLFEYFSETQRNKGNFPGRFSGRQFSNSRSEMNVSTLELGDSALYLCASSFWGRVTEAFFGQGTRLTVV.

This chain links TRBV7-8 with TRBJ2-7; a weak D match, TRBD2 (5 bases). V lost 4 bases and J 0 bases, leaving 22 bases between the germline ends. The CDR3 sequence is 18 residues long. Germline V gene lookup returns CDR1 SGHVS and CDR2 FQNEAQ. The CDR3 reads CASSSLIGGEGLSYEQYF. CDR3 coding DNA: TGTGCCAGCAGCTCGTTAATCGGAGGAGAAGGCCTCTCCTACGAGCAGTACTTC.

V gene TRBV29-1 combines with J gene TRBJ2-7; 9 bases match TRBD1. Germline V gene data show CDR1 as SQVTM and CDR2 as ANQGSEA. The CDR3 is made up of 13 amino acids. The junction had 9 bases not matched to a gene; V was cut back by 6 bases and J by 6 bases. CDR3 protein: CSVAGTGQGEQYF. CDR3 DNA sequence: TGCAGCGTAGCCGGGACAGGGCAAGGCGAGCAGTACTTC.

V is TRBV5-4 and J is TRBJ2-5; a weak D match, TRBD1 (5 bases). The CDR3 loop spans 14 amino acids. CDR1 is SGHNT, CDR2 YYREEE, per germline (reference sequence). V gave up 1 base and J gave up 10 bases, with 17 bases separating them. The CDR3 sequence is CASSLHDTGQIQYF. The CDR3 DNA follows: TGTGCCAGCAGCTTGCACGACACAGGTCAGATCCAGTACTTC.

The rearrangement links TRBV9 to TRBJ2-7; tentative D call: TRBD2 (6 bases). There are 14 residues in the CDR3. Germline CDR1 and CDR2: SGDLS and YYNGEE. The V end lost 4 bases, the J end lost 6 bases, and 17 bases lay between the germline ends. The CDR3 DNA reads as TGTGCCAGCAGCTATACCGGGACTCTCTCCGAGCAGTACTTC. It codes for CASSYTGTLSEQYF.

CDR3 DNA sequence: TGTGCCAGCAGTGCCGGGACAGGGGTCGAGGAAAAACTGTTTTTT. It is translated as CASSAGTGVEEKLFF. The chain has TRBV25-1 and TRBJ1-4; 10 bases are shared with TRBD1. Trimming at V came to 4 bases and at J to 8 bases, leaving 7 bases not matched to a gene. The CDR3 has 15 amino acids. The germline V gene encodes CDR1 MGHDK and CDR2 SYGVNS.

This clone was seen many times. The rearrangement links TRBV10-1 to TRBJ1-5, with D possibly TRBD1 on 5 matching bases. In germline, CDR1 is WNHNN, CDR2 SYGVQD (reference sequence). This CDR3 comprises 15 residues. Trimming removed 8 bases at V and 4 bases at J, with 18 bases between. The CDR3 loop is CASRKAGVGNQPQHF. The CDR3 coding sequence is TGCGCCAGCCGCAAGGCGGGGGTCGGAAATCAGCCCCAGCATTTT.

The V and J genes are TRBV30 and TRBJ2-1, with 7 bases that match TRBD2. Germline CDR1 and CDR2: GTSNPN and SVGIG (reference sequence). Unmatched junction bases numbered 8, after V lost 3 bases and J lost 0 bases. This CDR3 has 16 residues. The chain's CDR3 is CAWRGRGGGSYNEQFF. In DNA, the CDR3 is TGTGCCTGGAGGGGTCGGGGCGGGGGCTCCTACAATGAGCAGTTCTTC. The whole variable domain, remainder taken from reference TRBV30 and TRBJ2-1, is SQTIHQWPATLVQPVGSPLSLECTVEGTSNPNLYWYRQAAGRGLQLLFYSVGIGQISSEVPQNLSASRPQDRQFILSSKKLLLSDSGFYLCAWRGRGGGSYNEQFFGPGTRLTVL.

The chain links TRBV7-2 to TRBJ2-7, with TRBD1 matching over 8 bases. The J segment lost 3 bases and the V segment lost 3 bases, leaving 7 bases of the junction unmatched. CDR3 size: 15 residues. Germline V gene data show CDR1 as SGHTA and CDR2 as FQGNSA. The CDR3 region is CASSFRTGKDYEQYF. Written as DNA, the CDR3 is TGTGCCAGCAGCTTCCGGACAGGGAAGGACTACGAGCAGTACTTC.